This T cell receptor (beta chain) appears in the sequencing data of a study of Tregs in tolerant kidney transplant recipients. The CDR3 loop spans 13 amino acids. J lost 3 bases, V lost 5 bases, and 3 bases had no gene match. Germline-derived CDR1 and CDR2 are MNHEY and SVGAGI. In this sample, this clone turned up once. The assay was immunoSEQ multiplex PCR, and TCRdb's table has in-frame clones only and misses some. The table includes about 14,000 clones, more than 90% detected once. The chain recombines TRBV6-5 with TRBJ1-2, with TRBD1 matching over 7 bases. What was sequenced was CD8+ T cells from blood. The receptor comes from a human donor in good health. The CDR3 DNA reads as TGTGCCAGCAGTGGGCAGGGGGACTATGGCTACACCTTC. This encodes CASSGQGDYGYTF.